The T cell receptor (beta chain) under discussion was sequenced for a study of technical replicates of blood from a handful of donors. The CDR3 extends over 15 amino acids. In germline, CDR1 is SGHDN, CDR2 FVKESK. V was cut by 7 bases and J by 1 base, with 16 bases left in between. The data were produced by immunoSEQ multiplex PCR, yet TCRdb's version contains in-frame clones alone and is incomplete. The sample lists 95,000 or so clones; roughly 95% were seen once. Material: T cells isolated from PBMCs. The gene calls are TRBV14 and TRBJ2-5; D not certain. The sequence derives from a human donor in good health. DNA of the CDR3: TGTGCCAGCACGCCCCTGGGCAGCACCCAAGAGACCCAGTACTTC. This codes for CASTPLGSTQETQYF.